Listed here are 29 T cell receptor beta chains from one sample, sequenced in a study of blood T cell repertoires in COVID-19 (dated by TCRdb to the early 2020s). The library was generated by the immunoSEQ multiplex PCR assay. This is the immuneACCESS table as TCRdb keeps it, with only in-frame sequences that have V and J called. A part of the clones is gone; compared with another copy, unresolved V genes explain less than half, and the rest is unexplained. The sample table contains about 74,000 clones; only one count was recorded for 91% of them. The ten largest clones add up to around 4.7% of the sample. Specimen: peripheral blood. The receptors were gathered from a woman aged 60-75 years with active COVID-19.

V and J are TRBV18 and TRBJ1-3; 7 nucleotides align to TRBD1. The CDR3 consists of 14 residues. V trimming: 8 bases; J trimming: 2 bases; junction bases outside the gene matches: 6. CDR1 is KGHSH, CDR2 LQKENI, per germline. The CDR3 DNA reads as TGTGCCAGCGCGCCGACAGGGACTGGAAACACCATATATTTT. Amino acids: CASAPTGTGNTIYF.

The gene calls are TRBV7-9 and TRBJ2-1; 7 bases align to TRBD1. V gave up 5 bases and J gave up 12 bases; unmatched junction bases: 10. Germline V gene data show CDR1 as SEHNR and CDR2 as FQNEAQ (reference sequence). There are 13 residues in the CDR3. Here the CDR3 reads CASSLYRDRGQFF. The CDR3 region has the DNA TGTGCCAGCAGCCTTTACCGGGACAGAGGGCAGTTCTTC.

V usage is TRBV5-1 and J usage is TRBJ2-3; maybe TRBD2 (5 bases). Germline values: CDR1 SGHRS, CDR2 YFSETQ. Trimming removed 3 bases at V and 0 bases at J, with 23 bases between. There are 19 residues in the CDR3. CDR3 nucleotide sequence: TGCGCCAGCAGCTCCTACTTTGAGCGGCTCAAGACTAGCACAGATACGCAGTATTTT. This sequence encodes CASSSYFERLKTSTDTQYF.

This CDR3 reads CASSPTTGSGTLGSQQYF. Here the CDR3 DNA reads TGTGCCAGCTCACCAACGACCGGTAGCGGGACATTGGGCTCTCAGCAGTACTTC. The rearrangement uses TRBV18 and TRBJ2-7, with 8 bases matching TRBD2. V shed 2 bases and J 8 bases; nucleotides not matched to a gene: 20. Germline values: CDR1 KGHSH, CDR2 LQKENI. CDR3 length equals 18 residues.

This clone was seen just once. The chain combines TRBV24-1 with TRBJ2-3, with D tentatively TRBD2 (5 bases). The CDR3 extends over 17 amino acids. In germline, CDR1 is KGHDR, CDR2 SFDVKD. V was shortened by 4 bases and J by 3 bases, with 19 bases between the two germline ends. The CDR3 reads CATSDPTLRTGTDTQYF. The DNA for the CDR3 is TGTGCCACCAGTGACCCCACCCTCAGGACGGGGACAGATACGCAGTATTTT.

The gene calls are TRBV5-1 and TRBJ2-5; 7 bases fit TRBD2. CDR3 length equals 16 residues. Germline values: CDR1 SGHRS, CDR2 YFSETQ. Trimming at V came to 0 bases and at J to 7 bases, leaving 12 bases not matched to a gene. CDR3 protein: CASSLGAGRGRGTQYF. The CDR3 nucleotides are TGCGCCAGCAGCTTGGGGGCCGGGCGGGGGAGAGGGACCCAGTACTTC. Full variable domain (rest looked up from reference TRBV5-1 and TRBJ2-5): KAGVTQTPRYLIKTRGQQVTLSCSPISGHRSVSWYQQTPGQGLQFLFEYFSETQRNKGNFPGRFSGRQFSNSRSEMNVSTLELGDSALYLCASSLGAGRGRGTQYFGPGTRLLVL.

The rearrangement links TRBV18 to TRBJ2-2, with D perhaps TRBD1 (6 bases). Germline values: CDR1 KGHSH, CDR2 LQKENI. The CDR3 is made up of 16 amino acids. V gave up 5 bases and J gave up 4 bases, with 17 bases separating them. CDR3 sequence: CASSSVGQGITGELFF. The CDR3 bases are TGTGCCAGCTCATCGGTGGGGCAGGGGATCACCGGGGAGCTGTTTTTT.

The chain couples TRBV2 to TRBJ2-1; 11 positions match TRBD2. Trimming cost V 8 bases and J 9 bases; bases outside gene matches: 9. Germline assignment: CDR1 SNHLY and CDR2 FYNNEI. This CDR3 has 14 residues. The CDR3 protein is CASSFSGRGSEQFF. Written as DNA, the CDR3 is TGTGCCAGCTCCTTTAGCGGGAGGGGGAGTGAGCAGTTCTTC. Looking up the rest from reference TRBV2 and TRBJ2-1 gives the full variable domain: EPEVTQTPSHQVTQMGQEVILRCVPISNHLYFYWYRQILGQKVEFLVSFYNNEISEKSEIFDDQFSVERPDGSNFTLKIRSTKLEDSAMYFCASSFSGRGSEQFFGPGTRLTVL.

The chain links TRBV6-1 to TRBJ1-6; D not certain. Germline-derived CDR1 and CDR2 are MNHNS and SASEGT. The CDR3 is 16 amino acids. V shed 0 bases and J shed 0 bases, with 6 bases lying between them. The CDR3 coding sequence is TGTGCCAGCAGTGAAGCTGGCAGCTCCTATAATTCACCCCTCCACTTT. Protein: CASSEAGSSYNSPLHF.

V gene TRBV25-1 combines with J gene TRBJ1-1, with a tentative D call TRBD1 (6 bases). Trimming shortened V by 6 bases and J by 1 base, and 12 bases separated the two germline ends. The CDR3 totals 14 residues. From germline, CDR1 is MGHDK and CDR2 SYGVNS. The CDR3 region has the DNA TGTGCCAGCAGCCCAGGGGTTCCGAACACTGAAGCTTTCTTT. Its protein product is CASSPGVPNTEAFF.

This rearrangement joins TRBV7-2 to TRBJ2-3, with a tentative D call TRBD1 (5 bases). This CDR3 spans 15 amino acids. V shed 3 bases and J shed 4 bases, with 14 bases lying between them. Germline CDR1 is SGHTA and CDR2 is FQGNSA. CDR3 loop: CASSFKGFGPDTQYF. For the CDR3, the DNA is TGTGCCAGCAGCTTCAAGGGGTTCGGCCCAGATACGCAGTATTTT.

This clone occurred a few times. CDR3 bases: TGTGCCACCACGCCCGGGACTAGCGTAACCTACGAGCAGTACTTC. Translated: CATTPGTSVTYEQYF. This chain joins TRBV19 and TRBJ2-7; 10 positions agree with TRBD2. The CDR3 length is 15 residues. Germline CDR1 and CDR2: LNHDA and SQIVND (reference sequence). Germline trimming cut 10 bases from V and 2 bases from J; bases unmatched to any gene: 11. Complete variable domain (other parts from reference TRBV19 and TRBJ2-7): DGGITQSPKYLFRKEGQNVTLSCEQNLNHDAMYWYRQDPGQGLRLIYYSQIVNDFQKGDIAEGYSVSREKKESFPLTVTSAQKNPTAFYLCATTPGTSVTYEQYFGPGTRLTVT.

This clone turned up a few times. The rearrangement links TRBV2 to TRBJ1-1; no clear D gene. The CDR3 is 13 residues long. V was clipped by 2 bases and J by 1 base, with 5 bases between them. The germline V gene encodes CDR1 SNHLY and CDR2 FYNNEI. The CDR3 loop reads CASSERQNTEAFF. The CDR3 DNA follows: TGTGCCAGCAGTGAACGACAGAACACTGAAGCTTTCTTT.

Only one count was recorded for this clone. The V gene is TRBV28, the J gene TRBJ1-1; TRBD1 matches 9 bases. J gave up 6 bases and V 5 bases, and 1 base lay outside the gene matches. CDR1 and CDR2 from the germline V gene are MDHEN and SYDVKM. The CDR3 consists of 12 residues. The CDR3, as DNA: TGTGCCAGCAGTCGGACAGGGGCTGAAGCTTTCTTT. The encoded protein is CASSRTGAEAFF.

The gene calls are TRBV5-1 and TRBJ1-4; D gene ambiguous. CDR3 size: 14 residues. V lost 0 bases to trimming and J lost 8 bases, with 11 bases between them. Germline V gives CDR1 SGHRS, CDR2 YFSETQ. For the CDR3, the DNA is TGCGCCAGCAGCTTGGGTGCGACGGGAGAAAAACTGTTTTTT. Its protein product is CASSLGATGEKLFF.

This chain connects TRBV5-1 to TRBJ1-1; D remains unclear. Germline V CDR1 and CDR2: SGHRS, YFSETQ. V lost 4 bases and J lost 1, with 2 bases in between. There are 11 residues in the CDR3. CDR3 sequence (DNA): TGCGCCAGCAGCCAGAACACTGAAGCTTTCTTT. It yields the protein CASSQNTEAFF.

This clone appeared once. The CDR3 here is CASSLQTSGGEQYF. The DNA of the CDR3 is TGTGCCAGCAGTTTACAAACTAGCGGGGGCGAGCAGTACTTC. This chain joins TRBV27 and TRBJ2-7; 11 bases agree with TRBD2. CDR1 is MNHEY and CDR2 is SMNVEV in the germline V gene (reference sequence). Trimming cost V 2 bases and J 6 bases; bases outside gene matches: 3. CDR3 size: 14 residues.

The rearrangement joins TRBV19 to TRBJ1-4; no clear D gene. In germline, CDR1 is LNHDA, CDR2 SQIVND (reference sequence). The CDR3 extends over 10 amino acids. Trimming cost V 11 bases and J 4 bases, with 5 bases left between them. The CDR3 DNA reads as TGTGCCGGGCATAATGAAAAACTGTTTTTT. It is translated as CAGHNEKLFF.

This chain uses TRBV7-8 with TRBJ2-1; 10 bases line up with TRBD1. The CDR3 has 14 residues. CDR1 and CDR2 from the germline V gene are SGHVS and FQNEAQ. Trimming cost V 7 bases and J 6 bases; bases outside gene matches: 6. The DNA of the CDR3 is TGTGCCAGCAACCGGGACAGGGGTATCAATGAGCAGTTCTTC. It specifies CASNRDRGINEQFF.

The CDR3 is CASGKMNYNEQFF. The CDR3 DNA reads TGTGCCAGCGGCAAAATGAACTACAATGAGCAGTTCTTC. This chain links TRBV2 with TRBJ2-1; D not resolved. The CDR3 runs 13 residues. In germline, CDR1 is SNHLY, CDR2 FYNNEI. With 8 bases removed from V and 3 bases from J, the gap between germline ends came to 11 bases.

The V and J genes are TRBV18 and TRBJ2-4, with TRBD1 matching over 9 bases. From germline, CDR1 is KGHSH and CDR2 LQKENI. This CDR3 is built from 13 residues. Trimming cost V 3 bases and J 8 bases; bases outside gene matches: 2. The CDR3 protein is CASSPGQGDIQYF. CDR3 nucleotides: TGTGCCAGCTCACCGGGACAGGGCGACATTCAGTACTTC.

This chain connects TRBV2 to TRBJ2-1, with 8 bases that match TRBD2. The CDR3 runs 15 residues. After removal of 6 bases from V and 8 bases from J, the junction contained 12 bases not matched to a gene. Germline-derived CDR1 and CDR2 are SNHLY and FYNNEI. CDR3 DNA: TGTGCCAGCAGAAATGAGCGGGAGAGCAAGTATGAGCAGTTCTTC. The encoded protein is CASRNERESKYEQFF.

This sequence joins TRBV3-1 (or the pseudogene TRBV3-2) and TRBJ2-1, with 14 bases lining up with TRBD2. This CDR3 has 19 residues. With 3 bases clipped from V and 0 bases from J, the junction kept 7 bases outside the gene matches. Looked up from germline, CDR1 is LGHDT and CDR2 is YNNKEL (reference sequence). The CDR3 spells CASSQTSGRVEVSYNEQFF. CDR3 coding DNA: TGTGCCAGCAGCCAGACTAGCGGGAGGGTAGAGGTCTCCTACAATGAGCAGTTCTTC.

This chain uses TRBV2 with TRBJ1-1; 7 bases align to TRBD1. V shed 3 bases and J 5 bases; nucleotides not matched to a gene: 3. There are 13 residues in the CDR3. Germline values: CDR1 SNHLY, CDR2 FYNNEI. The CDR3 sequence is CASSDGTVTEAFF. In nucleotides, the CDR3 is TGTGCCAGCAGTGACGGGACAGTGACTGAAGCTTTCTTT.

The chain has TRBV19 and TRBJ1-2, with 8 bases that match TRBD1. With 5 bases clipped from V and 7 bases from J, the junction kept 3 bases outside the gene matches. Germline V gene data show CDR1 as LNHDA and CDR2 as SQIVND (reference sequence). This CDR3 comprises 12 residues. The CDR3 sequence is CASSGQGSGYTF. The DNA of the CDR3 is TGTGCCAGTAGTGGACAGGGCTCTGGCTACACCTTC.

The J gene is TRBJ2-7, the V gene TRBV19; the match to TRBD1 covers 10 bases. V shed 5 bases and J 5 bases; nucleotides not matched to a gene: 6. Germline V gene data show CDR1 as LNHDA and CDR2 as SQIVND (reference sequence). The CDR3 consists of 14 residues. CDR3 coding DNA: TGTGCCAGTAGTGCCCGACAGGGGGCAGACGAGCAGTACTTC. Its translation: CASSARQGADEQYF.

This rearrangement joins TRBV19 to TRBJ1-1; D remains ambiguous. V shed 5 bases and J shed 5 bases, with 18 bases lying between them. Germline CDR1 LNHDA, CDR2 SQIVND (reference sequence). CDR3 length: 15 amino acids. The CDR3 loop is CASSPPMDLRTEAFF. In DNA form, the CDR3 reads TGTGCCAGTAGTCCGCCCATGGATCTCAGGACTGAAGCTTTCTTT.

This chain links TRBV27 with TRBJ2-3, with TRBD1 identical over 9 bases. The CDR3 sequence is 17 residues long. The V and J ends lost 5 bases and 6 bases, in that order; junction bases with no gene match: 15. Germline V gene data show CDR1 as MNHEY and CDR2 as SMNVEV (reference sequence). The CDR3: CASSPGTGIGRADTQYF. The CDR3 DNA follows: TGTGCCAGCAGTCCCGGGACAGGGATCGGGAGAGCGGATACGCAGTATTTT.

The V and J genes are TRBV19 and TRBJ2-1; 9 bases map to TRBD2. CDR1 and CDR2 (germline): LNHDA, SQIVND (reference sequence). CDR3 length: 16 residues. V was pared by 7 bases and J by 4 bases, with 11 bases of the junction left unmatched. The CDR3 spells CASNPGGLAGYNEQFF. As DNA, the CDR3 is TGTGCCAGTAACCCGGGAGGGCTAGCGGGATACAATGAGCAGTTCTTC.